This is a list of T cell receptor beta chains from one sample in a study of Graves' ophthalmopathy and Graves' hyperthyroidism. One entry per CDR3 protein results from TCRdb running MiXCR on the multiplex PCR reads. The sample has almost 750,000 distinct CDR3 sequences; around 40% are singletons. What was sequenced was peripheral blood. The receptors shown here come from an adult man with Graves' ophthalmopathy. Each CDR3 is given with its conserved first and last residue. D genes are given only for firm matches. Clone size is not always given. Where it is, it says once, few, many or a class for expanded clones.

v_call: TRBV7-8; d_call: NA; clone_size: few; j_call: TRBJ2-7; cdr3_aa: CASSFSGGGPSYEQYF; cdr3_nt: TGTGCCAGCAGCTTCTCTGGGGGAGGCCCCTCCTACGAGCAGTACTTC
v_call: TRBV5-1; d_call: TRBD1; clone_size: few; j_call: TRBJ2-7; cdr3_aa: CASSQNSGQYDEQYF; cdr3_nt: TGCGCCAGCAGCCAAAATTCGGGACAGTACGACGAGCAGTACTTC
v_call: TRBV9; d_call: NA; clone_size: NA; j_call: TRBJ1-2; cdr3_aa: CAGSVDPNRKDYGYTF; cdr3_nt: TGTGCCGGCAGCGTAGACCCGAACAGAAAAGACTATGGCTACACCTTC
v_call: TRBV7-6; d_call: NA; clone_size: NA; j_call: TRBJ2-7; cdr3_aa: CASSLLDRSSYEQYF; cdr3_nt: TGTGCCAGCAGCTTATTAGACAGGAGCTCCTACGAGCAGTACTTC
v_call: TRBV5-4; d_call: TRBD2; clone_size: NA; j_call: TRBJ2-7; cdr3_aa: CASSPGTSGFPYEQYF; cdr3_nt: TGTGCCAGCAGCCCCGGGACTAGCGGTTTCCCCTACGAGCAGTACTTC
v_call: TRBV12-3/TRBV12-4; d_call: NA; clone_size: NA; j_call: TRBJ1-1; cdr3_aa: CASSPRGGEAFF; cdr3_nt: TGTGCCAGCAGCCCCAGGGGAGGTGAAGCTTTCTTT
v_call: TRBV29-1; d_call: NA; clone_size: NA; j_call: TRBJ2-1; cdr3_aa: CSVEISGLGWDEQFF; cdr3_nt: TGCAGCGTTGAGATTAGCGGACTTGGGTGGGATGAGCAGTTCTTC
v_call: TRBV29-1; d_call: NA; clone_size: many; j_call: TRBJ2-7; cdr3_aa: CSVEGGGQTLYEQYF; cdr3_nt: TGCAGCGTTGAAGGGGGGGGACAGACCCTCTACGAGCAGTACTTC
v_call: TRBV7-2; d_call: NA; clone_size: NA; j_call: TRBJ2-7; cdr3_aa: CASSLMLGRGNYEQCF; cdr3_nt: TGTGCCAGCAGCTTAATGTTGGGCAGGGGAAACTACGAGCAGTGCTTC
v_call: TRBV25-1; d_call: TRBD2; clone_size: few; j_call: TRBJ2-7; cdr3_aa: CASSQEGGLAGLYEQYF; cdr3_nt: TGTGCCAGCAGCCAAGAGGGGGGACTAGCGGGACTCTACGAGCAGTACTTC